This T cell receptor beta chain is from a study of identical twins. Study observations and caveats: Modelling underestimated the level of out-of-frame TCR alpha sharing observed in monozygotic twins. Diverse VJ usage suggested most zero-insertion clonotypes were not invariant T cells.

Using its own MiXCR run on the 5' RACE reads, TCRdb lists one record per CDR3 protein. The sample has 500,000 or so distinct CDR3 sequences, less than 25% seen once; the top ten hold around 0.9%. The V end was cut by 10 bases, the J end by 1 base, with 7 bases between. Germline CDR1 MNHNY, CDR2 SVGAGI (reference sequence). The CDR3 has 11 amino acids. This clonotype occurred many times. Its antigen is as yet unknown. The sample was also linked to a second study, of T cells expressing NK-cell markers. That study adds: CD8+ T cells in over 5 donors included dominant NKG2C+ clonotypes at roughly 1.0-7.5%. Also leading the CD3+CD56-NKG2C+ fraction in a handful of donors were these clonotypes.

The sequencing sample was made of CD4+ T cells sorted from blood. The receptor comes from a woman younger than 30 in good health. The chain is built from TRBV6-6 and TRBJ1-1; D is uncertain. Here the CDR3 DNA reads TGTGCCACCGAAAAGAACACTGAAGCTTTCTTT. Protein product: CATEKNTEAFF.